What follows describes a single TCR beta chain. Antigen: not known. The same CDR3 can be traced to other DNA sequences in this sample. The data were taken from a study of shared clonotypes between healthy human individuals. Whole-study findings and limits: Depth of sequencing was expected to influence donor clonotype sharing.

Trimming took 3 bases from V and 5 from J; bases not matched to a gene: 6. Germline assignment: CDR1 KGHSH and CDR2 LQKENI. The CDR3 contains 14 residues. Healthy adults negative for HIV, lacking recent acute infections or vaccinations, served as donors. It was on ten immunoSEQ deep assay plates that unsorted PBMC DNA was sequenced. In the source study's methods: Junction-only immunoSEQ sequences carried no quality scores, so filtering differed. Only in-frame clones appear in the TCRdb table, and some are missing; sequencing was by immunoSEQ multiplex PCR. V and J calls and clone size follow that table, whereas D and trimming were derived from the DNA. The table lists approximately 500,000 clones, nearly 80% of them singletons.

Specimen: PBMCs. The chain employs TRBV18 and TRBJ2-7, with 8 bases lining up with TRBD2. The source is a woman aged 40 to 50 in good health. Some clones in this sample may be carry-over from other donors' samples. DNA for the CDR3: TGTGCCAGCTCACCGGGAACGGGAGGGGACGAGCAGTACTTC. It yields the protein CASSPGTGGDEQYF.